Shown below are 9 T cell receptor beta chains from a single sample sequenced in a study of cytomegalovirus exposure and HLA in healthy donors (dated by TCRdb to 2015 to 2018). Libraries came from the immunoSEQ multiplex PCR assay. The multiplex PCR relied on a mix of 60 forward primers for TCR Vbeta segments and 13 reverse primers for TCR Jbeta segments. TCRdb re-hosts the immuneACCESS table, in-frame sequences only. Its copies lack some clones; in the studies checked, an unresolved V gene accounts for under half of them, and the cause for the rest is not known. The sample table shows 100,000 or so clones, and roughly 79% are seen once. In total, the top ten clones hold around 4.1% of the sample. Sequenced: PBMCs. Every receptor here comes from a middle-aged man in good health and CMV-seronegative.

V is TRBV25-1 and J is TRBJ2-3; the D is unclear. The germline CDR1 and CDR2 sequences are MGHDK and SYGVNS. The CDR3 is 13 amino acids. V was trimmed by 0 bases and J by 5 bases, leaving 6 bases between them. The CDR3 coding sequence is TGTGCCAGCAGTGAATACTCAGGAGATACGCAGTATTTT. Amino acid sequence: CASSEYSGDTQYF.

This clone was detected only a few times. This chain uses TRBV19 with TRBJ1-5; 7 bases fit TRBD1. The CDR3 extends over 15 amino acids. V lost 7 bases, J lost 6 bases, and 12 bases stayed unmatched. The V gene's germline CDR1 is LNHDA and CDR2 SQIVND (reference sequence). The CDR3 spells CASITSTGLSQPQHF. CDR3 nucleotide sequence: TGTGCCAGTATTACTTCGACAGGGTTGAGTCAGCCCCAGCATTTT.

V usage is TRBV7-6 and J usage is TRBJ2-1; weak D call: TRBD1 (5 bases). V lost 0 bases, J lost 10 bases, and 10 bases lay in between. The CDR3 totals 13 residues. From germline, CDR1 is SGHVS and CDR2 FNYEAQ. The CDR3 sequence: CASSLAPDREQFF. CDR3 sequence (DNA): TGTGCCAGCAGCTTAGCCCCAGACAGAGAGCAGTTCTTC. The full variable domain, its missing parts supplied by reference TRBV7-6 and TRBJ2-1, is GAGVSQSPRYKVTKRGQDVALRCDPISGHVSLYWYRQALGQGPEFLTYFNYEAQQDKSGLPNDRFSAERPEGSISTLTIQRTEQRDSAMYRCASSLAPDREQFFGPGTRLTVL.

In this sample, this clone turned up once. The J gene is TRBJ1-1, the V gene TRBV10-2; 8 positions agree with TRBD1. Per the germline V gene, CDR1 is WSHSY and CDR2 is SAAADI. The ends lost 6 bases at V and 0 bases at J; junction bases unmatched: 3. The CDR3 consists of 14 residues. CDR3 residues: CASRDREMNTEAFF. The CDR3 nucleotides read TGCGCCAGCAGGGACAGGGAGATGAACACTGAAGCTTTCTTT.

The J gene is TRBJ1-3, the V gene TRBV7-2, with 8 bases that match TRBD1. The J segment lost 0 bases and the V segment lost 3 bases, leaving 1 base of the junction unmatched. This CDR3 is built from 15 residues. CDR1 is SGHTA, CDR2 FQGNSA, per germline. In DNA, the CDR3 is TGTGCCAGCAGCTTGACAGGGGCCTCTGGAAACACCATATATTTT. Translating gives CASSLTGASGNTIYF. Using reference TRBV7-2 and TRBJ1-3 for the parts outside the CDR3, the full variable domain is GAGVSQSPSNKVTEKGKDVELRCDPISGHTALYWYRQSLGQGLEFLIYFQGNSAPDKSGLPSDRFSAERTGGSVSTLTIQRTQQEDSAVYLCASSLTGASGNTIYFGEGSWLTVV.

This clone occurred once. The V and J genes are TRBV13 and TRBJ1-1; a weak D match, TRBD1 (5 bases). Germline V gene sequence: CDR1 PRHDT, CDR2 FYEKMQ (reference sequence). V lost 2 bases and J 0 bases, leaving 13 bases between the germline ends. There are 16 residues in the CDR3. CDR3 coding DNA: TGTGCCAGCAGCTTAATGAGGACACCGTTGAACACTGAAGCTTTCTTT. This encodes CASSLMRTPLNTEAFF.

This sequence joins TRBV19 and TRBJ1-1; the D is unclear. Germline CDR1 reads LNHDA; CDR2 reads SQIVND (reference sequence). Trimming removed 7 bases from V and 0 bases from J, with 12 bases in between. The CDR3 is made up of 14 amino acids. CDR3 DNA: TGTGCCAGTATGGGCTCTACCATGAACACTGAAGCTTTCTTT. As protein: CASMGSTMNTEAFF.

This CDR3 reads CACISGTTEAFF. Here the CDR3 DNA reads TGTGCCTGCATATCAGGGACAACTGAAGCTTTCTTT. V gene TRBV30 combines with J gene TRBJ1-1, with D tentatively TRBD1 (6 bases). Germline loops: CDR1 GTSNPN, CDR2 SVGIG (reference sequence). Trimming removed 6 bases at V and 5 bases at J, with 13 bases between. CDR3 length equals 12 residues.

V and J are TRBV30 and TRBJ1-2, with 9 bases matching TRBD1. The CDR3 runs 13 residues. Per the germline V gene, CDR1 is GTSNPN and CDR2 is SVGIG (reference sequence). V trimming: 2 bases; J trimming: 7 bases; junction bases outside the gene matches: 5. The DNA of the CDR3 is TGTGCCTGGAGTACAGGGGGCTCCGGTGGCTACACCTTC. It yields the protein CAWSTGGSGGYTF.